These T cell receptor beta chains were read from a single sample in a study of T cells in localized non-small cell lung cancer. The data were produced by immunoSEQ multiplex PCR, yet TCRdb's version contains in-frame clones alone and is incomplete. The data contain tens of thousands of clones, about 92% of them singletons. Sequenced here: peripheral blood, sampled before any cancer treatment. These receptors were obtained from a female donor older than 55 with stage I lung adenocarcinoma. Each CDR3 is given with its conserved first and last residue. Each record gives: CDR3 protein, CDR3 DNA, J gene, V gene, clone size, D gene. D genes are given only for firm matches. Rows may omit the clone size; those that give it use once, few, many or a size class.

cdr3_aa: CASSLGQYYGYTF
cdr3_nt: TGTGCCAGCAGCTTAGGGCAGTACTATGGCTACACCTTC
j_call: TRBJ1-2
v_call: TRBV7-9
clone_size: -
d_call: -

cdr3_aa: CASSLTGGAPQETQYF
cdr3_nt: TGCGCCAGCAGCCTCACGGGCGGAGCGCCCCAAGAGACCCAGTACTTC
j_call: TRBJ2-5
v_call: TRBV5-1
clone_size: -
d_call: -

cdr3_aa: CASSSPGQGGTGELFF
cdr3_nt: TGTGCCAGCAGCTCACCGGGACAGGGTGGGACCGGGGAGCTGTTTTTT
j_call: TRBJ2-2
v_call: TRBV7-2
clone_size: few
d_call: TRBD1

cdr3_aa: CASTQRAGRTRTDTQYF
cdr3_nt: TGTGCCAGCACCCAGAGGGCGGGGAGGACTCGCACAGATACGCAGTATTTT
j_call: TRBJ2-3
v_call: TRBV9
clone_size: once
d_call: -

cdr3_aa: CASSQIPTSGTDTQYF
cdr3_nt: TGCGCCAGCAGCCAAATACCCACGTCGGGCACAGATACGCAGTATTTT
j_call: TRBJ2-3
v_call: TRBV4-1
clone_size: -
d_call: -

cdr3_aa: CASSEGGEAFF
cdr3_nt: TGCGCCAGCAGTGAAGGGGGCGAAGCTTTCTTT
j_call: TRBJ1-1
v_call: TRBV10-1
clone_size: -
d_call: TRBD1

cdr3_aa: CAWSLRGGTDTQYF
cdr3_nt: TGTGCCTGGAGTCTTCGGGGTGGCACAGATACGCAGTATTTT
j_call: TRBJ2-3
v_call: TRBV30
clone_size: -
d_call: -

cdr3_aa: CASSPRSDGEKLFF
cdr3_nt: TGTGCCAGCAGCCCGAGATCCGACGGTGAAAAACTGTTTTTT
j_call: TRBJ1-4
v_call: TRBV13
clone_size: -
d_call: -

cdr3_aa: CASSFDTPLGGYTF
cdr3_nt: TGTGCCAGCAGCTTTGATACCCCTCTGGGGGGCTACACCTTC
j_call: TRBJ1-2
v_call: TRBV5-6
clone_size: -
d_call: -

cdr3_aa: CASSLDTSNTEAFF
cdr3_nt: TGTGCCAGCAGCTTGGATACATCGAACACTGAAGCTTTCTTT
j_call: TRBJ1-1
v_call: TRBV5-6
clone_size: -
d_call: -

cdr3_aa: CASSSTGTGDGYTF
cdr3_nt: TGCGCCAGCAGCTCGACCGGGACAGGGGATGGCTACACCTTC
j_call: TRBJ1-2
v_call: TRBV5-1
clone_size: few
d_call: TRBD1

cdr3_aa: CASRQGNSGANVLTF
cdr3_nt: TGCGCCAGCAGGCAGGGGAACTCTGGGGCCAACGTCCTGACTTTC
j_call: TRBJ2-6
v_call: TRBV10-2
clone_size: -
d_call: -

cdr3_aa: CASSYGGEEGYTF
cdr3_nt: TGTGCCAGCAGTTACGGGGGGGAGGAGGGCTACACCTTC
j_call: TRBJ1-2
v_call: TRBV6-5
clone_size: -
d_call: -

cdr3_aa: CASSLFLNTEAFF
cdr3_nt: TGTGCCAGCAGCTTATTCTTGAACACTGAAGCTTTCTTT
j_call: TRBJ1-1
v_call: TRBV7-3
clone_size: -
d_call: -

cdr3_aa: CASSKGSQGAPAQYF
cdr3_nt: TGTGCCAGTAGTAAGGGGTCACAGGGGGCCCCTGCGCAGTATTTT
j_call: TRBJ2-3
v_call: TRBV19
clone_size: -
d_call: TRBD1

cdr3_aa: CASSLQNYEQYF
cdr3_nt: TGTGCCAGCAGTTTGCAGAATTACGAGCAGTACTTC
j_call: TRBJ2-7
v_call: TRBV28
clone_size: -
d_call: -

cdr3_aa: CASSRQGDDNYGYTF
cdr3_nt: TGCGCCAGCAGCCGGCAGGGCGATGACAACTATGGCTACACCTTC
j_call: TRBJ1-2
v_call: TRBV4-1
clone_size: -
d_call: -